These 29 T cell receptor beta chains share one sample of origin, sequenced in a study of OX40 agonist ivuxolimab in advanced cancers. Here immunoSEQ multiplex PCR was the method, and the copy in TCRdb shows in-frame clones only, minus some. The data contain some 10,000 clones, roughly 86% of them singletons. Material: CD4+ or CD8+ T cells sorted from blood, obtained in a trial of the OX40 agonist ivuxolimab. The receptors come from an adult with an advanced solid tumor such as melanoma, head and neck, liver or kidney cancer.

The chain has TRBV7-6 and TRBJ2-7; perhaps D is TRBD1 or TRBD2 (6 bases each). The CDR3 is made up of 15 amino acids. Germline CDR1 SGHVS, CDR2 FNYEAQ. Between the trimmed V and J ends, which lost 5 bases and 4 bases, there was a span of 18 bases. The CDR3 DNA follows: TGTGCCAGCAGCCAGGGGACCGACGCGGGGTACGAGCAGTACTTC. Its translation: CASSQGTDAGYEQYF.

The chain combines TRBV2 with TRBJ2-4; the D gene is possibly TRBD1 (8 bases). Germline CDR1 SNHLY, CDR2 FYNNEI. The V end was cut by 7 bases, the J end by 6 bases, with 22 bases between. This CDR3 region has 16 residues. The CDR3 protein is CASIWGGPGQGNIQYF. In DNA, the CDR3 is TGTGCCAGCATATGGGGGGGCCCCGGACAGGGAAACATTCAGTACTTC. Looking up the rest from reference TRBV2 and TRBJ2-4 gives the full variable domain: EPEVTQTPSHQVTQMGQEVILRCVPISNHLYFYWYRQILGQKVEFLVSFYNNEISEKSEIFDDQFSVERPDGSNFTLKIRSTKLEDSAMYFCASIWGGPGQGNIQYFGAGTRLSVL.

V gene TRBV5-6 combines with J gene TRBJ2-7, with TRBD1 identical over 7 bases. CDR3 size: 14 residues. Trimming took 7 bases from V and 0 from J; bases not matched to a gene: 7. Germline values: CDR1 SGHDT, CDR2 YYEEEE. CDR3 sequence reads: CASHPDRTSYEQYF. CDR3 DNA: TGTGCCAGCCACCCGGACAGGACCTCCTACGAGCAGTACTTC. Drawing the rest from reference TRBV5-6 and TRBJ2-7, the complete variable domain is DAGVTQSPTHLIKTRGQQVTLRCSPKSGHDTVSWYQQALGQGPQFIFQYYEEEERQRGNFPDRFSGHQFPNYSSELNVNALLLGDSALYLCASHPDRTSYEQYFGPGTRLTVT.

The chain is built from TRBV10-1 and TRBJ2-7; 10 nucleotides match TRBD1. V lost 4 bases, J lost 3 bases, and 6 bases stayed unmatched. Germline V gene data show CDR1 as WNHNN and CDR2 as SYGVQD (reference sequence). CDR3 size: 15 residues. CDR3 nucleotides: TGCGCCAGCAGTGTCGGGACAGGGGACTTCTACGAGCAGTACTTC. It yields the protein CASSVGTGDFYEQYF.

The chain combines TRBV5-8 with TRBJ1-5; unclear D gene. Germline-derived CDR1 and CDR2 are SGHTS and YDEGEE. Trimming took 4 bases from V and 7 from J, leaving 9 bases between them. The CDR3 covers 12 residues. The DNA for the CDR3 is TGTGCCAGCAGCCTGGTGGGGCAGCCCCAGCATTTT. Translation gives CASSLVGQPQHF. The full variable domain, its missing parts supplied by reference TRBV5-8 and TRBJ1-5, is EAGVTQSPTHLIKTRGQQATLRCSPISGHTSVYWYQQALGLGLQFLLWYDEGEERNRGNFPPRFSGRQFPNYSSELNVNALELEDSALYLCASSLVGQPQHFGDGTRLSIL.

This clone occurred a few times. The chain has TRBV15 and TRBJ1-5; D is possibly TRBD1 (5 bases). Germline lookup yields CDR1 LNHNV and CDR2 YYDKDF (reference sequence). Trimming left V 3 bases short and J 5 bases short, with 11 bases between. The CDR3 sequence is 14 residues long. The CDR3 DNA reads TGTGCCACCAGCAGGATACAGGAGGATCAGCCCCAGCATTTT. It specifies CATSRIQEDQPQHF.

The CDR3 nucleotides read TGTGCCATCAGTGAATACCCAACCGGACTAGCGGGCTACGAGCAGTACTTC. It specifies CAISEYPTGLAGYEQYF. V gene TRBV10-3 combines with J gene TRBJ2-7; 11 bases are shared with TRBD2. After removal of 3 bases from V and 3 bases from J, the junction contained 10 bases not matched to a gene. The CDR3 has 17 residues. Germline CDR1 reads ENHRY; CDR2 reads SYGVKD.

The chain joins TRBV7-3 to TRBJ2-2; TRBD1 aligns across 9 bases. CDR3 size: 16 residues. In germline, CDR1 is SGHTA, CDR2 FQGTGA. Trimming removed 2 bases from V and 3 bases from J; junction bases left unmatched: 4. Here the CDR3 reads CASSLSTGGHTGELFF. DNA for the CDR3: TGTGCCAGCAGCTTATCGACAGGGGGGCACACCGGGGAGCTGTTTTTT.

The chain carries TRBV7-9 and TRBJ1-1, with unresolved D. The germline CDR1 and CDR2 sequences are SEHNR and FQNEAQ (reference sequence). Trimming pared 5 bases from V and 6 bases from J, leaving 13 bases between. The CDR3 spans 13 residues. CDR3 region: CASSPRAQPEAFF. The CDR3, as DNA: TGTGCCAGCAGCCCCCGGGCCCAACCTGAAGCTTTCTTT.

This chain joins TRBV7-6 and TRBJ2-5; 7 positions match TRBD2. V lost 3 bases, J lost 5 bases, and 6 bases stayed unmatched. CDR3 length: 14 amino acids. Per the germline V gene, CDR1 is SGHVS and CDR2 is FNYEAQ. For the CDR3, the DNA is TGTGCCAGCAGCTTGGGGGGAGGGAAGGAGACCCAGTACTTC. This codes for CASSLGGGKETQYF.

This clone was recorded once. The chain couples TRBV27 to TRBJ2-1; 7 bases fit TRBD2. The CDR3 covers 15 residues. J was trimmed by 0 bases and V by 8 bases; bases with no gene match: 7. Germline V lookup: CDR1 MNHEY, CDR2 SMNVEV (reference sequence). CDR3 residues: CASRYWTSSYNEQFF. The CDR3, as DNA: TGTGCCAGCCGGTACTGGACTAGCTCCTACAATGAGCAGTTCTTC.

The V gene is TRBV7-9, the J gene TRBJ1-1; D is unclear. The CDR3 loop spans 12 amino acids. Germline V gene data show CDR1 as SEHNR and CDR2 as FQNEAQ (reference sequence). The germline V and J ends were trimmed by 10 bases and 0 bases, with 9 bases remaining between them. The CDR3: CATGRMNTEAFF. DNA of the CDR3: TGTGCCACCGGCAGAATGAACACTGAAGCTTTCTTT.

The chain has TRBV7-9 and TRBJ2-7; TRBD2 aligns across 8 bases. This CDR3 comprises 15 residues. The J segment lost 4 bases and the V segment lost 1 base, leaving 6 bases of the junction unmatched. Per germline, CDR1 SEHNR and CDR2 FQNEAQ (reference sequence). DNA for the CDR3: TGTGCCAGCAGCTTAGGGTCACTAGCGGATTACGAGCAGTACTTC. Its protein product is CASSLGSLADYEQYF.

The chain couples TRBV15 to TRBJ2-7; 7 bases align to TRBD2. The CDR3 is 16 residues long. Germline V gene lookup returns CDR1 LNHNV and CDR2 YYDKDF (reference sequence). Losses at the gene ends were 0 bases for V and 6 bases for J; bases not matched to a gene: 11. CDR3 in amino acids: CATSRDQPAGEGEQYF. The DNA for the CDR3 is TGTGCCACCAGCAGAGATCAACCGGCGGGAGAAGGCGAGCAGTACTTC.

The rearrangement links TRBV30 to TRBJ2-7; 7 nucleotides match TRBD2. CDR1 GTSNPN and CDR2 SVGIG come from the germline V gene (reference sequence). Losses at the gene ends were 8 bases for V and 2 bases for J; bases not matched to a gene: 15. The CDR3 contains 15 residues. CDR3 sequence (DNA): TGTGCCGCACGGGAGGAGGGCAGAGCTACCTACGAGCAGTACTTC. The encoded protein is CAAREEGRATYEQYF.

The rearrangement uses TRBV4-1 and TRBJ2-7; D unresolved. CDR3 length: 13 residues. The germline CDR1 and CDR2 sequences are MGHRA and YSYEKL. With 0 bases removed from V and 6 bases from J, the gap between germline ends came to 9 bases. CDR3 region: CASSQDPVSEQYF. The DNA for the CDR3 is TGCGCCAGCAGCCAAGATCCGGTTTCCGAGCAGTACTTC.

V usage is TRBV29-1 and J usage is TRBJ2-1; no clear D. Germline loops: CDR1 SQVTM, CDR2 ANQGSEA. The CDR3 is 12 amino acids. Trimming left V 4 bases short and J 10 bases short, with 14 bases between. The CDR3: CSVVGLPKEQFF. The CDR3 DNA is TGCAGCGTTGTCGGGCTACCCAAGGAGCAGTTCTTC.

CDR3 sequence reads: CASSVGSLNEQFF. The CDR3 nucleotides are TGTGCCAGCAGCGTAGGATCACTCAATGAGCAGTTCTTC. J is TRBJ2-1 and V is TRBV9; D is undetermined. This CDR3 contains 13 residues. V was clipped by 0 bases and J by 6 bases, with 7 bases between them. In germline, CDR1 is SGDLS, CDR2 YYNGEE.

This sequence joins TRBV27 and TRBJ1-2, with D perhaps matching TRBD1 (5 bases). Germline CDR1 is MNHEY and CDR2 is SMNVEV (reference sequence). V was shortened by 6 bases and J by 4 bases, with 24 bases between the two germline ends. CDR3 size: 17 residues. CDR3 sequence (DNA): TGTGCCAGCAGAAGGGGATTGACGGGACGGGCTATCTATGGCTACACCTTC. This gives the protein CASRRGLTGRAIYGYTF.

The chain carries TRBV11-2 and TRBJ1-2; TRBD1 aligns across 8 bases. Germline V gene lookup returns CDR1 SGHAT and CDR2 FQNNGV. The CDR3 is 16 residues long. The ends lost 1 base at V and 4 bases at J; junction bases unmatched: 8. This CDR3 reads CASSLGGTGDTYGYTF. The CDR3 nucleotides are TGTGCCAGCAGCTTAGGGGGGACAGGAGACACCTATGGCTACACCTTC.

Written as DNA, the CDR3 is TGTGCCTGGAGTGTGGGACTGGGAGGCTACGAGCAGTACTTC. It encodes CAWSVGLGGYEQYF. This chain joins TRBV30 and TRBJ2-7; perhaps TRBD2 as D (6 bases). The CDR3 contains 14 residues. The germline gives CDR1 GTSNPN, CDR2 SVGIG (reference sequence). Trimming removed 0 bases at V and 3 bases at J, with 12 bases between. The full variable domain, with the rest looked up from reference TRBV30 and TRBJ2-7, is SQTIHQWPATLVQPVGSPLSLECTVEGTSNPNLYWYRQAAGRGLQLLFYSVGIGQISSEVPQNLSASRPQDRQFILSSKKLLLSDSGFYLCAWSVGLGGYEQYFGPGTRLTVT.

This clone appeared a few times. This rearrangement joins TRBV5-1 to TRBJ2-7; 9 bases align to TRBD2. This CDR3 spans 14 amino acids. Trimming took 4 bases from V and 5 from J; bases not matched to a gene: 7. In germline, CDR1 is SGHRS, CDR2 YFSETQ. The CDR3 sequence is CASSRVAGDDEQYF. DNA of the CDR3: TGCGCCAGCAGCCGGGTAGCGGGAGATGACGAGCAGTACTTC. The variable domain in full, with the rest retrieved from reference TRBV5-1 and TRBJ2-7, is KAGVTQTPRYLIKTRGQQVTLSCSPISGHRSVSWYQQTPGQGLQFLFEYFSETQRNKGNFPGRFSGRQFSNSRSEMNVSTLELGDSALYLCASSRVAGDDEQYFGPGTRLTVT.

The chain carries TRBV11-2 and TRBJ1-1; D not resolved. This CDR3 contains 14 residues. In germline, CDR1 is SGHAT, CDR2 FQNNGV. Between the trimmed V and J ends, which lost 5 bases and 1 base, there was a span of 11 bases. The CDR3 region is CASSPIQWNTEAFF. The CDR3 DNA reads TGTGCCAGCAGCCCAATACAGTGGAACACTGAAGCTTTCTTT.

This clone was seen only once. The rearrangement links TRBV6-4 to TRBJ2-2, with TRBD1 matching over 10 bases. Unmatched junction bases numbered 3, after V lost 6 bases and J lost 5 bases. CDR1 and CDR2 (germline): MRHNA, SNTAGT. The CDR3 covers 14 residues. CDR3 coding DNA: TGTGCCAGCAGCCCGGACAGGGGGACCGGGGAGCTGTTTTTT. It translates to CASSPDRGTGELFF.

J is TRBJ1-2 and V is TRBV30; the D is unclear. This CDR3 has 10 residues. The V end was cut by 7 bases, the J end by 1 base, with 4 bases between. Per the germline V gene, CDR1 is GTSNPN and CDR2 is SVGIG (reference sequence). Here the CDR3 DNA reads TGTGCCTTATATAACTATGGCTACACCTTC. Translated, it gives CALYNYGYTF.

V usage is TRBV9 and J usage is TRBJ2-1; 14 bases line up with TRBD2. The J segment lost 9 bases and the V segment lost 0 bases, leaving 14 bases of the junction unmatched. This CDR3 region has 19 residues. The germline V gene has CDR1 SGDLS and CDR2 YYNGEE. Written as DNA, the CDR3 is TGTGCCAGCAGCGTAGAGGCATGGGGGACTAGCGGGAGATCGGGTGAGCAGTTCTTC. Protein: CASSVEAWGTSGRSGEQFF.

This sequence joins TRBV4-1 and TRBJ2-7; no clear D. CDR3 length equals 12 residues. Trimming took 0 bases from V and 4 from J, leaving 4 bases between them. The V gene's germline CDR1 is MGHRA and CDR2 YSYEKL. CDR3 sequence (DNA): TGCGCCAGCAGCCAAGACGGTTACGAGCAGTACTTC. It translates to CASSQDGYEQYF.

The chain employs TRBV9 and TRBJ2-3; D gene ambiguous. Germline V gene lookup returns CDR1 SGDLS and CDR2 YYNGEE. This CDR3 has 16 amino acids. Trimming removed 0 bases at V and 0 bases at J, with 11 bases between. For the CDR3, the DNA is TGTGCCAGCAGCGTAGGGTTGAAGGTTAGCACAGATACGCAGTATTTT. Translating it yields CASSVGLKVSTDTQYF.

This chain connects TRBV6-4 to TRBJ2-1; TRBD2 matches 8 bases. Germline V gene sequence: CDR1 MRHNA, CDR2 SNTAGT. With 3 bases clipped from V and 6 bases from J, the junction kept 7 bases outside the gene matches. CDR3 size: 15 residues. CDR3 in amino acids: CASSERSGRGNEQFF. The CDR3 nucleotides are TGTGCCAGCAGTGAAAGAAGCGGGAGAGGCAATGAGCAGTTCTTC.